This TCR beta chain was sequenced in a study of identical twins. There are a few counts of this clonotype. TCRdb fed the 5' RACE reads into MiXCR, producing one record per CDR3 protein. The sample yields 550,000 to 800,000 distinct CDR3 sequences, 7.1% seen once. Trimming shortened V by 4 bases and J by 5 bases, and 14 bases separated the two germline ends. This CDR3 is 14 amino acids long. The sample also formed part of further work on yellow fever vaccine responses in identical twins.

The chain carries TRBV12-3 or TRBV12-4 and TRBJ2-5, with D possibly being TRBD1 (8 bases). This TCR was sampled from a woman under 30 in good health. The sample consisted of PBMCs. Here the CDR3 DNA reads TGTGCCAGCAGTTCCGGACAGGGAGGGGAGACCCAGTACTTC. Encoded protein: CASSSGQGGETQYF.